This T cell receptor (beta chain) was sequenced during a study of OX40 agonist ivuxolimab in advanced cancers. Across the study: The eligibility criteria allowed prior anti-PD-1, anti-PD-L1 or anti-CTLA-4 therapy, and around 38% had some.

About this clone itself: As yet, its antigen is unknown.

This table comes from immunoSEQ multiplex PCR, and its TCRdb copy is limited to in-frame clones, with some not included. The table has 65,000 to 85,000 clones, roughly nine tenths seen once; the top ten hold 2% to 2.5%. Findings and limits, study-wide: At doses 0.1 to 3.0 mg/kg, CD4+ and CD8+ clones expanded.

Autoimmune disease history or systemic immunosuppression led to patient exclusion. The V end was cut by 6 bases, the J end by 1 base, with 13 bases between. Germline V gene sequence: CDR1 MNHEY, CDR2 SMNVEV (reference sequence). The CDR3 consists of 16 residues. The sequence was collected from an adult with an advanced solid tumor such as melanoma, head and neck, liver or kidney cancer. This chain joins TRBV27 and TRBJ2-6; D gene ambiguous. The sample in question was CD4+ or CD8+ T cells sorted from blood, obtained in a trial of the OX40 agonist ivuxolimab. CDR3 protein: CASSRNGFSGANVLTF. Written as DNA, the CDR3 is TGTGCCAGCAGCCGTAACGGGTTTTCTGGGGCCAACGTCCTGACTTTC. Full variable domain (rest looked up from reference TRBV27 and TRBJ2-6): EAQVTQNPRYLITVTGKKLTVTCSQNMNHEYMSWYRQDPGLGLRQIYYSMNVEVTDKGDVPEGYKVSRKEKRNFPLILESPSPNQTSLYFCASSRNGFSGANVLTFGAGSRLTVL.